Following are 3 T cell receptor beta chains from one sample sequenced in a study of OX40 agonist ivuxolimab in advanced cancers. Measured with immunoSEQ multiplex PCR; TCRdb has only the in-frame clones, and not every one. The repertoire holds roughly 56,000 clones, roughly 87% seen once, with less than 0.75% in the top ten. This sample comprised CD4+ or CD8+ T cells sorted from blood, obtained in a trial of the OX40 agonist ivuxolimab. Receptor source: an adult with an advanced solid tumor such as melanoma, head and neck, liver or kidney cancer.

The V call is TRBV14, the J call TRBJ2-1; no clear D gene. The germline V gene has CDR1 SGHDN and CDR2 FVKESK. The CDR3 covers 12 residues. V was shortened by 3 bases and J by 8 bases, with 8 bases between the two germline ends. DNA of the CDR3: TGTGCCAGCAGCCATTATAAGGATGAGCAGTTCTTC. Its translation: CASSHYKDEQFF.

The J gene is TRBJ1-2, the V gene TRBV21-1; no check of the table's D call, TRBD1, against the DNA was made. TRBV21-1 is a documented pseudogene. This CDR3 is built from 12 residues. The CDR3 region is CASRPAGGGYTF. In DNA, the CDR3 is TGTGCCAGCAGGCCGGCAGGGGGTGGCTACACCTTC.

The rearrangement joins TRBV29-1 to TRBJ1-1; D not certain. The CDR3 extends over 12 amino acids. Trimming stripped 5 bases from V and 4 bases from J, with 11 bases between. Germline assignment: CDR1 SQVTM and CDR2 ANQGSEA. CDR3 nucleotides: TGCAGCGTTTTGGAGGTGGGCACTGAAGCTTTCTTT. It translates to CSVLEVGTEAFF.